A selection of T cell receptor beta chains follows, all from one sample in a study of T cell responses to AZD1222 COVID-19 vaccine. Some clones are missing from TCRdb's copy, which holds only in-frame ones; the method was immunoSEQ multiplex PCR. Among roughly 150,000 clones, just over 90% were seen once, and the ten largest hold more than 8%. The sample consisted of peripheral blood, taken on day 0 of AZD1222 vaccination. The receptor source for this set is an adult in good health. Both conserved end residues are part of each CDR3. The D gene is left open where the match is weak. Clone size is given for some rows only: seen once, a few or many times, or a class if the clone is expanded.

size: .; length: 16; D: TRBD1; J: TRBJ2-1; V: TRBV7-6; DNA: TGTGCCAGCGGCTTTTATTTAGGACAGGGGGCGGGTGAGCAGTTCTTC; CDR3: CASGFYLGQGAGEQFF
size: .; length: 14; D: .; J: TRBJ1-5; V: TRBV21-1; DNA: TGTGCCAGGTATGACAGGGAAGGGAACCAGCCCCAGCATTTT; CDR3: CARYDREGNQPQHF
size: .; length: 16; D: TRBD1; J: TRBJ1-2; V: TRBV13; DNA: TGTGCCAGCAGCTTATATGGGGACAGGAGAACCTATGGCTACACCTTC; CDR3: CASSLYGDRRTYGYTF
size: .; length: 15; D: .; J: TRBJ1-4; V: TRBV5-1; DNA: TGCGCCAGCAGCTTGTATCGAGGGAGTAATGAAAAACTGTTTTTT; CDR3: CASSLYRGSNEKLFF
size: .; length: 18; D: .; J: TRBJ2-6; V: TRBV5-1; DNA: TGCGCCAGCAGCTTAGCCGTCCAGGGGAAATCTGGGGCCAACGTCCTGACTTTC; CDR3: CASSLAVQGKSGANVLTF
size: .; length: 15; D: .; J: TRBJ2-3; V: TRBV28; DNA: TGTGCCAGCAGTTTAAGGGGGGGGGACACAGATACGCAGTATTTT; CDR3: CASSLRGGDTDTQYF
size: once; length: 13; D: .; J: TRBJ1-6; V: TRBV2; DNA: TGTGCCAGCGCAACAGGGTATAATTCACCCCTCCACTTT; CDR3: CASATGYNSPLHF
size: .; length: 14; D: TRBD1; J: TRBJ1-2; V: TRBV7-2; DNA: TGTGCCAGCAGCCCTAGACAGGGAAGCTATGGCTACACCTTC; CDR3: CASSPRQGSYGYTF
size: .; length: 13; D: .; J: TRBJ2-7; V: TRBV21-1; DNA: TGTGCCAGCTGCAGACAGGGAATCTACGAGCAGTACTTC; CDR3: CASCRQGIYEQYF
size: .; length: 14; D: .; J: TRBJ1-1; V: TRBV29-1; DNA: TGCAGCGGAGGGGGGGGCCGGAGTTGGACTGAAGCTTTCTTT; CDR3: CSGGGGRSWTEAFF
size: .; length: 16; D: .; J: TRBJ1-6; V: TRBV25-1; DNA: TGTGCCAGCAGTGAATATCAATCGCTCCATAATTCACCCCTCCACTTT; CDR3: CASSEYQSLHNSPLHF
size: .; length: 15; D: .; J: TRBJ1-1; V: TRBV6-5; DNA: TGTGCCAGCAGTTACCGTCGGTCACCTGGCACTGAAGCTTTCTTT; CDR3: CASSYRRSPGTEAFF
size: .; length: 13; D: .; J: TRBJ1-2; V: TRBV28; DNA: TGTGCCAGCAGTTTGACGGTGGGCTATGGCTACACCTTC; CDR3: CASSLTVGYGYTF
size: .; length: 16; D: TRBD1; J: TRBJ2-3; V: TRBV9; DNA: TGTGCCAGCAGCCCCCGGGACAGGGGGCTAGCAGATACGCAGTATTTT; CDR3: CASSPRDRGLADTQYF
size: .; length: 13; D: .; J: TRBJ2-1; V: TRBV6-5; DNA: TGTGCCAGCAGGGCGGGACGGAGCAATGAGCAGTTCTTC; CDR3: CASRAGRSNEQFF
size: .; length: 17; D: .; J: TRBJ2-7; V: TRBV6-2/TRBV6-3; DNA: TGTGCCAGCAGTTCCGGCCCTACTAATAATTGGGACTACGAGCAGTACTTC; CDR3: CASSSGPTNNWDYEQYF
size: .; length: 15; D: .; J: TRBJ2-6; V: TRBV6-5; DNA: TGTGCCAGCAGTTATGGGATCTCTGGGGCCAACGTCCTGACTTTC; CDR3: CASSYGISGANVLTF
size: .; length: 13; D: .; J: TRBJ1-2; V: TRBV12-3/TRBV12-4; DNA: TGTGCCAGCAGTTTCGGGCAGACGGACGGCTACACCTTC; CDR3: CASSFGQTDGYTF
size: .; length: 12; D: TRBD1; J: TRBJ2-1; V: TRBV19; DNA: TGTGCCAGTAGACCACAGGGGAGTGAGCAGTTCTTC; CDR3: CASRPQGSEQFF
size: .; length: 13; D: TRBD1; J: TRBJ1-2; V: TRBV5-1; DNA: TGCGCCAGCAGCTTAGGACAGGGGGACGGCTACACCTTC; CDR3: CASSLGQGDGYTF
size: .; length: 20; D: .; J: TRBJ2-6; V: TRBV29-1; DNA: TGCAGCGTTGAAACCCACGATCCAGGACCAACGCGGGGTGGGGCCAACGTCCTGACTTTC; CDR3: CSVETHDPGPTRGGANVLTF
size: once; length: 14; D: TRBD1; J: TRBJ1-2; V: TRBV18; DNA: TGTGCCAGCTCACCGTGGGACAGGGAGGAAGGCTACACCTTC; CDR3: CASSPWDREEGYTF
size: .; length: 15; D: .; J: TRBJ1-4; V: TRBV7-8; DNA: TGTGCCAGCAGCTTAGTCCGGCAGGATAATGAAAAACTGTTTTTT; CDR3: CASSLVRQDNEKLFF
size: .; length: 13; D: .; J: TRBJ1-2; V: TRBV3-1/TRBV3-2; DNA: TGTGCCAGCAGCCAAGGCCGGACGGGTGGCTACACCTTC; CDR3: CASSQGRTGGYTF
size: .; length: 13; D: .; J: TRBJ2-1; V: TRBV3-1/TRBV3-2; DNA: TGTGCCAGCAGCCAAGATCGGAACGGTGAGCAGTTCTTC; CDR3: CASSQDRNGEQFF
size: .; length: 15; D: .; J: TRBJ1-2; V: TRBV28; DNA: TGTGCCAGCAGTTCCCAGACAGGCCTGGGTAGTGGCTACACCTTC; CDR3: CASSSQTGLGSGYTF
size: .; length: 16; D: TRBD1; J: TRBJ1-1; V: TRBV7-2; DNA: TGTGCCAGCAGCTTAGGGGGACAGGGAATGAACACTGAAGCTTTCTTT; CDR3: CASSLGGQGMNTEAFF
size: .; length: 14; D: TRBD1; J: TRBJ1-2; V: TRBV5-1; DNA: TGCGCCAGCAGCTTGGCAGGGGGCGACTATGGCTACACCTTC; CDR3: CASSLAGGDYGYTF
size: .; length: 14; D: .; J: TRBJ1-4; V: TRBV5-5; DNA: TGTGCCAGCAGCCCTGGCAGCGCCAATGAAAAACTGTTTTTT; CDR3: CASSPGSANEKLFF
size: .; length: 14; D: .; J: TRBJ1-5; V: TRBV4-3; DNA: TGCGCCAGCAGCCAAGTAGGGGGTGGACAGCCCCAGCATTTT; CDR3: CASSQVGGGQPQHF
size: .; length: 12; D: .; J: TRBJ1-2; V: TRBV30; DNA: TGTGCCTGGTCGGCAGGGAGTTATGGCTACACCTTC; CDR3: CAWSAGSYGYTF
size: .; length: 14; D: TRBD2; J: TRBJ2-1; V: TRBV30; DNA: TGTGCCTGGACCCCGGGTCTCGGGGGGGGTGAGCAGTTCTTC; CDR3: CAWTPGLGGGEQFF
size: .; length: 13; D: .; J: TRBJ2-2; V: TRBV5-1; DNA: TGCGCCAGCAGCTTCGGGGTTCCCGGGGAGCTGTTTTTT; CDR3: CASSFGVPGELFF
size: .; length: 13; D: .; J: TRBJ2-1; V: TRBV5-5; DNA: TGTGCCAGCAGCTTGGTTCGGTCCAATGAGCAGTTCTTC; CDR3: CASSLVRSNEQFF
size: .; length: 13; D: TRBD1; J: TRBJ1-1; V: TRBV6-5; DNA: TGTGCCAGCAGTTTCACAGGGGGGACTGAAGCTTTCTTT; CDR3: CASSFTGGTEAFF
size: .; length: 13; D: TRBD1; J: TRBJ1-1; V: TRBV6-5; DNA: TGTGCCAGCAGTTACTCCGGGACAGCTGAAGCTTTCTTT; CDR3: CASSYSGTAEAFF
size: .; length: 16; D: TRBD1; J: TRBJ1-2; V: TRBV19; DNA: TGTGCCAGTAGTATCTTGGAACAGGGGTTAGGGAATGGCTACACCTTC; CDR3: CASSILEQGLGNGYTF
size: .; length: 13; D: .; J: TRBJ2-1; V: TRBV19; DNA: TGTGCCAGTAGTATACCGCGGGGCGATGAGCAGTTCTTC; CDR3: CASSIPRGDEQFF
size: .; length: 13; D: .; J: TRBJ1-4; V: TRBV28; DNA: TGTGCCAGCAGGGTTCAGACATATGAAAAACTGTTTTTT; CDR3: CASRVQTYEKLFF
size: .; length: 17; D: TRBD1; J: TRBJ1-4; V: TRBV6-1; DNA: TGTGCCAGCAGTGAAAGCAGGGGGAGGACCGGACGTGAAAAACTGTTTTTT; CDR3: CASSESRGRTGREKLFF
size: .; length: 14; D: TRBD1; J: TRBJ1-3; V: TRBV10-3; DNA: TGTGCCATCAGTCCGGACAGGGACGGAAACACCATATATTTT; CDR3: CAISPDRDGNTIYF
size: .; length: 15; D: .; J: TRBJ1-2; V: TRBV10-1; DNA: TGCGCCAGCAGATACTGGGACGGAGGCAACTATGGCTACACCTTC; CDR3: CASRYWDGGNYGYTF
size: .; length: 14; D: .; J: TRBJ1-2; V: TRBV7-8; DNA: TGTGCCAGCAGCTTAGGTTCCACCGACTATGGCTACACCTTC; CDR3: CASSLGSTDYGYTF
size: few; length: 15; D: .; J: TRBJ2-5; V: TRBV7-2; DNA: TGTGCCAGCAGCCCCCTGAGGGGATCCCAAGAGACCCAGTACTTC; CDR3: CASSPLRGSQETQYF
size: .; length: 14; D: .; J: TRBJ1-1; V: TRBV6-5; DNA: TGTGCCAGCCCTCCTCAGGGAATGTGGACTGAAGCTTTCTTT; CDR3: CASPPQGMWTEAFF
size: .; length: 15; D: TRBD1; J: TRBJ2-5; V: TRBV3-1/TRBV3-2; DNA: TGTGCCAGCAGCCCCGGGACAGATTACCAAGAGACCCAGTACTTC; CDR3: CASSPGTDYQETQYF
size: .; length: 13; D: .; J: TRBJ1-2; V: TRBV11-1; DNA: TGTGCCAGCAGCTTATCTCTAAACTATGGCTACACCTTC; CDR3: CASSLSLNYGYTF
size: .; length: 14; D: .; J: TRBJ1-2; V: TRBV7-8; DNA: TGTGCCAGCAGCACCACCGAGACCTTCCTAGGCTACACCTTC; CDR3: CASSTTETFLGYTF
size: once; length: 14; D: .; J: TRBJ1-1; V: TRBV29-1; DNA: TGCAGCGTAAAAAGTCTACTGGACAGCACTGAAGCTTTCTTT; CDR3: CSVKSLLDSTEAFF
size: .; length: 13; D: .; J: TRBJ1-5; V: TRBV7-9; DNA: TGTGCCAGCAGCTTATCCGGTAATCAGCCCCAGCATTTT; CDR3: CASSLSGNQPQHF
size: .; length: 15; D: .; J: TRBJ1-5; V: TRBV7-8; DNA: TGTGCCAGCAGCTTGTTGGGGGTGAGGGATCAGCCCCAGCATTTT; CDR3: CASSLLGVRDQPQHF
size: .; length: 15; D: TRBD1; J: TRBJ2-7; V: TRBV4-3; DNA: TGCGCCAGCAGCCAAGTTGAGGGACAGGACCGCGAGCAGTACTTC; CDR3: CASSQVEGQDREQYF
size: .; length: 16; D: .; J: TRBJ1-6; V: TRBV14; DNA: TGTGCCAGCAGCCTACTAGACGGGAGGGATAATTCACCCCTCCACTTT; CDR3: CASSLLDGRDNSPLHF